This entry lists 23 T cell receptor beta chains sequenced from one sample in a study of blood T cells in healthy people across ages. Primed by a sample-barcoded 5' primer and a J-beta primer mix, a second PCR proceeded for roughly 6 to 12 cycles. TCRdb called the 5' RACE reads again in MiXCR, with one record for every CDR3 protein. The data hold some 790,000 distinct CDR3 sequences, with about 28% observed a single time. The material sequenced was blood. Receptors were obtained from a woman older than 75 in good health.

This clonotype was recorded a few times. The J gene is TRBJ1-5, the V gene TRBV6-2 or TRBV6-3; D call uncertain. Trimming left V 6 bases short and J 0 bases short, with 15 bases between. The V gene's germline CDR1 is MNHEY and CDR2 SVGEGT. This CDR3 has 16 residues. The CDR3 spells CASRYGLAFSNQPQHF. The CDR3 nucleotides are TGTGCCAGCAGGTATGGTTTGGCCTTTAGCAATCAGCCCCAGCATTTT.

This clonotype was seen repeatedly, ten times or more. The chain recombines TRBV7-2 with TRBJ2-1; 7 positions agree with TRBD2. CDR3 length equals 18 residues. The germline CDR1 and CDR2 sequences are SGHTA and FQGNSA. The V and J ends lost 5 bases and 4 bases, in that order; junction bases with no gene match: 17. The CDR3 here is CASSRGVVLTPRYNEQFF. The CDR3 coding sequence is TGTGCCAGCAGCCGGGGGGTGGTGTTGACCCCCCGGTACAATGAGCAGTTCTTC.

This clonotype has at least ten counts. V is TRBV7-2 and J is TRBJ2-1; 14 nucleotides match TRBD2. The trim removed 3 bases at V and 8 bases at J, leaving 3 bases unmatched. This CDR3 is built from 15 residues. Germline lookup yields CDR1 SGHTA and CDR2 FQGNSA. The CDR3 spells CASSLTSGGVYEQFF. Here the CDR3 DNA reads TGTGCCAGCAGCTTGACTAGCGGGGGGGTATATGAGCAGTTCTTC.

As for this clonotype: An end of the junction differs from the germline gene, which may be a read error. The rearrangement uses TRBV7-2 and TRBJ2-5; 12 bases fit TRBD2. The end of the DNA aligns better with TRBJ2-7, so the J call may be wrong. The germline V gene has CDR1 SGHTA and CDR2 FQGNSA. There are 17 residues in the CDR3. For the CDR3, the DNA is TGTGCCGGCAGCTTAGTAGCCCTAGCGGGGGGGCCTAACGAGCAGTACTTC. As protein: CAGSLVALAGGPNEQYF.

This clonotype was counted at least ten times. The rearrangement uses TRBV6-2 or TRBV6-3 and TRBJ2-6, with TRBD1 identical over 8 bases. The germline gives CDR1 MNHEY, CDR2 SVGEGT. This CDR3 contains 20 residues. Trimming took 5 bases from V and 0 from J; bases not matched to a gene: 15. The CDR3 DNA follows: TGTGCCAGCAGTACCCGGAGCCGGGGACAGGCCCACTCTGGGGCCAACGTCCTGACTTTC. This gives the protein CASSTRSRGQAHSGANVLTF.

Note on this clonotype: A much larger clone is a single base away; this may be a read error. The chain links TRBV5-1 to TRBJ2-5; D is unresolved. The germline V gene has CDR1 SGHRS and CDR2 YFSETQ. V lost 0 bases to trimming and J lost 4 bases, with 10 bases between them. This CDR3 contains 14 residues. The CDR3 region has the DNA TGCGCCAGCAGCTTGGCCACAGCGCCAGAGACCCAGTACTTC. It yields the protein CASSLATAPETQYF. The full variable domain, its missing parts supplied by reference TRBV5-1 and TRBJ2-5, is KAGVTQTPRYLIKTRGQQVTLSCSPISGHRSVSWYQQTPGQGLQFLFEYFSETQRNKGNFPGRFSGRQFSNSRSEMNVSTLELGDSALYLCASSLATAPETQYFGPGTRLLVL.

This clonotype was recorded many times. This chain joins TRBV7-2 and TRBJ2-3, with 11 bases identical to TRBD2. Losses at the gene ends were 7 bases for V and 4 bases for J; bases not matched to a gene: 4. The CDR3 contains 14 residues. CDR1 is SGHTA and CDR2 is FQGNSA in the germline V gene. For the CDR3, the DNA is TGTGCCAGCACCCTAGCGGGGGGTTCAGATACGCAGTATTTT. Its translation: CASTLAGGSDTQYF. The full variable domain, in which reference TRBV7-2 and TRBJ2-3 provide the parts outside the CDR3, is GAGVSQSPSNKVTEKGKDVELRCDPISGHTALYWYRQSLGQGLEFLIYFQGNSAPDKSGLPSDRFSAERTGGSVSTLTIQRTQQEDSAVYLCASTLAGGSDTQYFGPGTRLTVL.

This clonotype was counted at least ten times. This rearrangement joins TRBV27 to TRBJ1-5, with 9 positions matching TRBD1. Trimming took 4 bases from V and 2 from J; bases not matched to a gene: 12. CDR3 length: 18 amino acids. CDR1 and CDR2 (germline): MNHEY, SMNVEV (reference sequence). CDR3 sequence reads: CASSSYWGTGGGNQPQHF. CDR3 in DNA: TGTGCCAGCAGTTCTTATTGGGGAACAGGGGGCGGCAATCAGCCCCAGCATTTT.

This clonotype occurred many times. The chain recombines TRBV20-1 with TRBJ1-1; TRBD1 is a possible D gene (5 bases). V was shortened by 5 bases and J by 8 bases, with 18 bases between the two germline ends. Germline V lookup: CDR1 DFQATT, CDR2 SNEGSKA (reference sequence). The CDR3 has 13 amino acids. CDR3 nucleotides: TGCAGTGCTCCCCCCACGGGGCGACTCGAAGCTTTCTTT. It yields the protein CSAPPTGRLEAFF.

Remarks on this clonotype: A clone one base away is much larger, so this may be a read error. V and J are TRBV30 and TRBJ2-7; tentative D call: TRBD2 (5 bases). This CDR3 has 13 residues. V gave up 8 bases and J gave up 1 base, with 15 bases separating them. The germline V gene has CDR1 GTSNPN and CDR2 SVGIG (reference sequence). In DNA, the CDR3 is TGTGCCCGGAATGAGGGTTGGTCCTACGAGCAGTACTTC. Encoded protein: CARNEGWSYEQYF.

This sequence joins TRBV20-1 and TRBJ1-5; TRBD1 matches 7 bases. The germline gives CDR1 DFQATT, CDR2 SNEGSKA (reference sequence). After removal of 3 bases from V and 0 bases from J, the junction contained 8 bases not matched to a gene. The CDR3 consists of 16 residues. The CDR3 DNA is TGCAGTGCTAGTCCATTACAGGGGAATAGCAATCAGCCCCAGCATTTT. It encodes CSASPLQGNSNQPQHF.

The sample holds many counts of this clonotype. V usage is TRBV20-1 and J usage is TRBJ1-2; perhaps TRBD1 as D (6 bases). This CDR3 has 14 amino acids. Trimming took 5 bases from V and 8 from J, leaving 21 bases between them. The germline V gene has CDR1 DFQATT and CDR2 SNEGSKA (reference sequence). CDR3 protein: CSAWRGTSEDGYTF. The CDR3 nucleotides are TGCAGTGCTTGGAGGGGGACCTCAGAGGACGGCTACACCTTC.

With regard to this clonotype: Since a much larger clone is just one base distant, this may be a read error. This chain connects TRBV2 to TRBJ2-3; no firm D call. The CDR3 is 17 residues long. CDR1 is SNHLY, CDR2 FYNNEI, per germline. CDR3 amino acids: CVSSNPRSNKDTDTQYF. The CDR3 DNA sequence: TGTGTCAGCAGCAATCCCCGGAGTAACAAGGACACAGATACGCAGTATTTT. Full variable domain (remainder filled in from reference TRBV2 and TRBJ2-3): EPEVTQTPSHQVTQMGQEVILRCVPISNHLYFYWYRQILGQKVEFLVSFYNNEISEKSEIFDDQFSVERPDGSNFTLKIRSTKLEDSAMYFCVSSNPRSNKDTDTQYFGPGTRLTVL.

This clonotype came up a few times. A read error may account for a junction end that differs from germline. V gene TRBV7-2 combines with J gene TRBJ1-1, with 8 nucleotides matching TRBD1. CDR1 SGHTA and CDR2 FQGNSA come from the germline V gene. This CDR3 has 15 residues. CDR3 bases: TGTGCCGGCAGCCATAACAGGGGGATGGGGACTGAAGCTTTCTTT. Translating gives CAGSHNRGMGTEAFF.

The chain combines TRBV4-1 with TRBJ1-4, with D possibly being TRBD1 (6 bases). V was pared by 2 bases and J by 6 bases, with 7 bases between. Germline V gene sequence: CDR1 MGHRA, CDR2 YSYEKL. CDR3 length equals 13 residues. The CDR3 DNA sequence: TGCGCCAGCAGCCAAAACAGGGATGAAAAACTGTTTTTT. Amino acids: CASSQNRDEKLFF.

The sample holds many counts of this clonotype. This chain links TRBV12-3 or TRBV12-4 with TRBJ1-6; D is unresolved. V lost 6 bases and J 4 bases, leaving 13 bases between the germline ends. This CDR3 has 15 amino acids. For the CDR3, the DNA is TGTGCCAGCAGCCTCGGATTGTCATATAATTCACCCCTCCACTTT. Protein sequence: CASSLGLSYNSPLHF.

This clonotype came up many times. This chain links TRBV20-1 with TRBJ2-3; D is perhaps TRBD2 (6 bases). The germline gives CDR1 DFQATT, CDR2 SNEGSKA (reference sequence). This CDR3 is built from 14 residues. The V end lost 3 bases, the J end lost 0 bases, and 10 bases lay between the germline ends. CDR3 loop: CSASGAGSTDTQYF. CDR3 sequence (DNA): TGCAGTGCTAGCGGCGCGGGGAGCACAGATACGCAGTATTTT.

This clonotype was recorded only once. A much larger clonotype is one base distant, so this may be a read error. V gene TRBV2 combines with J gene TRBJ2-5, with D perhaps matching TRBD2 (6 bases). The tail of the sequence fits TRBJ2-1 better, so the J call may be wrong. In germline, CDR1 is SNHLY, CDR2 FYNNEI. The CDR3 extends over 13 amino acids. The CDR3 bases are TGTGCCAGCATGACAGCGGGTCAAGAGACCCAGTTCTTC. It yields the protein CASMTAGQETQFF.

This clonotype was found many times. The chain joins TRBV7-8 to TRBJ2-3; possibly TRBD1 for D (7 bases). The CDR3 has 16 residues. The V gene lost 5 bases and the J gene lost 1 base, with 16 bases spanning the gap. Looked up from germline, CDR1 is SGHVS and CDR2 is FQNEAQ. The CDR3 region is CASSPGRGDGTDTQYF. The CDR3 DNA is TGTGCCAGCAGCCCCGGCAGGGGGGACGGCACAGATACGCAGTATTTT.

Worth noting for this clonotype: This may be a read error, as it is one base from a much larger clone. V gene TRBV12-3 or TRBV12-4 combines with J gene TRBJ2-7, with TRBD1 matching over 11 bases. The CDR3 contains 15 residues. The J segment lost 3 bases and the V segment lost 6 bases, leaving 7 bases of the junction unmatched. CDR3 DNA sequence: TGTGCCAGCAGCTCCCGGGGGACAGGGGGCTACGAGCAGTACTTC. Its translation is CASSSRGTGGYEQYF.

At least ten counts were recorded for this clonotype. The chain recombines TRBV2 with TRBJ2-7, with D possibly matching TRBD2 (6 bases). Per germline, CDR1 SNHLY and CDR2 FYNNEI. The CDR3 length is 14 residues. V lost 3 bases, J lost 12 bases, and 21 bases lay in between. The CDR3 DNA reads TGTGCCAGCAGTGAGCGGCCGGGACTCAAAATAGGGTACTTC. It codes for CASSERPGLKIGYF.

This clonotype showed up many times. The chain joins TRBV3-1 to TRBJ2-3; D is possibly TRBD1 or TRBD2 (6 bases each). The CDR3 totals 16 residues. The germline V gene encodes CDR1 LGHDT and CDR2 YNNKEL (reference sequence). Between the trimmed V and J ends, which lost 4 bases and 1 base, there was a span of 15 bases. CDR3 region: CASSRAGGGRTDTQYF. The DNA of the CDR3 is TGTGCCAGCAGCCGAGCAGGTGGGGGGCGCACAGATACGCAGTATTTT.

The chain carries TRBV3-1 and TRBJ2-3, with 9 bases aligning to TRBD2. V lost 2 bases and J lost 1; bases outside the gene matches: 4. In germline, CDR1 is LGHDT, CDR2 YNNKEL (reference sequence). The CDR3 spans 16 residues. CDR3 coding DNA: TGTGCCAGCAGCCAATCCAAGCGGGGGGGCACAGATACGCAGTATTTT. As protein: CASSQSKRGGTDTQYF.